This TCR beta chain was sequenced in a study of blood T cell repertoires in COVID-19 (TCRdb year 2020). Background on the whole study: Collaborator samples came from the United States, Italy and Spain and covered acute and convalescent phases of COVID-19. The material from the prospective study consisted of cDNA or gDNA derived from T cells, B-cell-depleted T cells, or PBMCs. A freely available public database, intended as a resource for researchers studying the immune response to SARS-CoV-2, is where the repertoires were released. Where available, HLA class I and class II types were taken from metadata supplied by the sample provider and were not determined by assay-based typing. Nearly every sample came with metadata listing a de-identified subject ID, COVID-19 status, age in years and sex. Samples were obtained from the ongoing ImmuneRACE study (first 160 participants) and from 1,200 or so subjects provided by 6 global collaborators. The dataset comprised deeply sampled blood TCRbeta repertoires from subjects exposed to, actively infected with, or recovered from COVID-19. Points the paper makes about the study in general: How much clinical and demographic metadata was included differed by source and by participant, and the metadata was provided uncurated.

Whole blood was collected in K2EDTA tubes by collaborating institutions according to the institutions' own protocols. For TCRbeta analysis, collaborators shipped samples in one of three forms: frozen whole blood, isolated PBMCs, or DNA extracted from either of those sample types. Notes on this clone: Its binding antigen is unknown. No much larger clone exists at a distance of one base, and base qualities are not known.

TCRbeta CDR3 regions were amplified from genomic DNA by means of the immunoSEQ Assay, a bias-controlled multiplex PCR. The study's processing was this. The number of nucleated cells in each sample was estimated from the amplification of reference gene primers within the assay. To quantify the absolute abundance of each unique TCRbeta CDR3 rearrangement, sequence reads were collapsed and filtered. For each sample, productive Simpson clonality was calculated as the square root of Simpson's diversity index over productive rearrangements. In TCRdb, the immuneACCESS table is reduced to in-frame sequences with V and J assigned. These tables do not hold every clone; where another copy was compared, an unresolved V gene accounts for under half, and the others remain unexplained. V and J calls plus clone size are reproduced from that table; the DNA served to infer D and trimming. The sample includes about 130,000 clones, with roughly 83% observed a single time. The ten largest clones capture about 39% of the sample.

V is shortened by 3 bases, J by 1 base, and the region joining them spans 10 bases. From the cysteine through the phenylalanine, the CDR3 covers 15 amino acids. Only the CDR3 portion is preserved as DNA: 45 bases, with reading frame beginning at the first base. According to the germline V gene, CDR1 reads MDHEN and CDR2 reads SYDVKM. This sequence was found in a middle-aged man with active or convalescent COVID-19. The sequence links TRBV28 to TRBJ1-5; TRBD1 could be the D gene, as 6 bases match. The specimen sequenced was peripheral blood. DNA sequence: TGTGCCAGCAGTTTCACAGGGAGCAGCAATCAGCCCCAGCATTTT. This gives the protein CASSFTGSSNQPQHF.